These T cell receptor beta chains were read from a single sample in a study of T cells in tuberculosis. Libraries were prepared by immunoSEQ multiplex PCR; TCRdb keeps only in-frame clonotypes and omits some of them. In the table there are 37,000 or so clones, 90% to 95% of which are singletons. The sequencing sample was made of PBMCs. These receptors were collected from a donor aged 10 to 29 with latent tuberculosis or without tuberculosis infection. Some clones in this sample may be carry-over from other donors' samples. CDR3s include the opening cysteine and the closing phenylalanine or tryptophan.

TRBV29-1	TRBJ2-7	CSVGAAGADYEQYF
TRBV6-5	TRBJ1-2	CASSYLVTGGNYGYTF
TRBV2	TRBJ1-2	CASSGFSRDTTNYGYTF
TRBV4-3	TRBJ1-2	CASSQEFDRVHGYTF
TRBV25-1	TRBJ2-1	CASSESRGRGGDNEQFF
TRBV30	TRBJ1-5	CAWSKRQNNQPQHF
TRBV4-3	TRBJ1-2	CASSQDVGTINYGYTF
TRBV19	TRBJ2-3	CASSHWTHRNSDTQYF
TRBV7-2	TRBJ2-7	CASSHSGESSYEQYF
TRBV5-1	TRBJ2-1	CASSPGSSLYNEQFF
TRBV7-7	TRBJ2-7	CASMLKQWASGSYEQYF
TRBV5-1	TRBJ1-2	CASSLGGGTSGVFYTF
TRBV5-4	TRBJ1-1	CASSLPGGTEAFF
TRBV6-5	TRBJ2-7	CASSPGTGNYEQYF
TRBV9	TRBJ1-1	CASSVEGGADEAFF
TRBV6-1	TRBJ1-1	CASSDQGQAEAGAFF